Described below is a single T cell receptor (beta chain) sequence and its context. Its antigen is still unknown. There are 14 residues in the CDR3. V dropped 3 bases and J dropped 4; count of bases not matched to a gene: 4. Germline lookup yields CDR1 SGHTA and CDR2 FQGNSA. Libraries were prepared by immunoSEQ multiplex PCR; TCRdb keeps only in-frame clonotypes and omits some of them. The table lists roughly 2,800 clones, less than 80% of them singletons. The sample is drawn from a study of siplizumab effects on memory and regulatory T cells. Whole-study results and caveats: A minor fraction of alloreactive clones, and no more, mapped to unstimulated subsets. Siplizumab led to significantly less abundant alloreactive sequences that could be traced back to unstimulated CD4+ memory cells. The naive T cell population seemed more diverse than memory cells and seemed a major contributor to the alloresponse. Proliferating clones, CD4+ or CD8+, lacked an assignable naive or memory phenotype in roughly 75-97% of cases.

The TCR was taken from a human donor in good health. Source material: TEMRA CD8+ T cells sorted from blood. The sample's subset: unstimulated CD8+ CD45RA+ effector memory T cells. The chain joins TRBV7-2 to TRBJ2-7; 9 positions agree with TRBD2. CDR3 sequence reads: CASSFSGGSYEQYF. CDR3 sequence (DNA): TGTGCCAGCAGCTTCAGCGGGGGGAGTTACGAGCAGTACTTC.